Listed here is a single T cell receptor beta chain. This specimen comes from a study of blood T cell repertoires in COVID-19. Study in general: T cells, B-cell-depleted T cells, or PBMCs provided the cDNA or gDNA that served as material.

After removal of 5 bases from V and 5 bases from J, the junction contained 2 bases not matched to a gene. Looked up from germline, CDR1 is SGHVS and CDR2 is FQNEAQ. The CDR3 runs to 14 residues. The method was immunoSEQ multiplex PCR; TCRdb's version includes in-frame clones alone and lacks a portion of them. The data contain 200,000 to 300,000 clones, approximately 84% of them seen just once; the ten biggest clones take up approximately 9%. The receptor was isolated from a human donor in a cohort sampled during active COVID-19. This chain joins TRBV7-8 and TRBJ2-5, with 13 positions matching TRBD2. Sequencing was done on a sample of peripheral blood. In nucleotides, the CDR3 is TGTGCCAGCAGCGTACTAGCGGGGGGGGAGACCCAGTACTTC. Translating it yields CASSVLAGGETQYF. Complete variable domain (other parts from reference TRBV7-8 and TRBJ2-5): GAGVSQSPRYKVAKRGQDVALRCDPISGHVSLFWYQQALGQGPEFLTYFQNEAQLDKSGLPSDRFFAERPEGSVSTLKIQRTQQEDSAVYLCASSVLAGGETQYFGPGTRLLVL.